This passage covers 10 T cell receptor beta chains from one sample sequenced in a study of T cell responses to AZD1222 COVID-19 vaccine. Produced via immunoSEQ multiplex PCR; TCRdb's table is partial and in-frame only. Of 200,000 or so clones in the sample, roughly 92% were seen once. Here the sequenced sample was peripheral blood, taken 28 days after the second AZD1222 dose. The source of these receptors is an adult who received the AZD1222 COVID-19 vaccine.

V usage is TRBV27 and J usage is TRBJ1-2; D unresolved. The ends were cut back, 0 bases at V and 1 base at J, with 3 bases in the middle. The V gene's germline CDR1 is MNHEY and CDR2 SMNVEV (reference sequence). This CDR3 comprises 13 residues. The CDR3 loop is CASSLSDNYGYTF. The CDR3 region has the DNA TGTGCCAGCAGTTTATCTGATAACTATGGCTACACCTTC.

The J gene is TRBJ1-5, the V gene TRBV27; TRBD1 is a possible D gene (6 bases). V lost 5 bases, J lost 15 bases, and 14 bases lay in between. The CDR3 totals 11 residues. Per the germline V gene, CDR1 is MNHEY and CDR2 is SMNVEV (reference sequence). The CDR3 reads CASSQYRAWHF. As DNA, the CDR3 is TGTGCCAGCAGTCAATACAGGGCATGGCATTTT.

The V and J genes are TRBV2 and TRBJ1-5; 7 nucleotides match TRBD1. The CDR3 extends over 13 amino acids. The ends lost 8 bases at V and 3 bases at J; junction bases unmatched: 4. Germline CDR1 reads SNHLY; CDR2 reads FYNNEI. CDR3 in DNA: TGTGCCAGCCAGGGGGTTAACAATCAGCCCCAGCATTTT. Amino acids: CASQGVNNQPQHF.

The V and J genes are TRBV5-4 and TRBJ1-2; D gene unclear. V lost 4 bases to trimming and J lost 8 bases, with 15 bases between them. The V gene's germline CDR1 is SGHNT and CDR2 YYREEE (reference sequence). CDR3 length equals 13 residues. The CDR3 nucleotides are TGTGCCAGCAGCCTGGGGTCGGAACGGGGCTACACCTTC. Its translation: CASSLGSERGYTF.

Concerning this clone itself: The sample carries other DNA sequences with the same CDR3. The chain links TRBV5-1 to TRBJ1-3; 8 positions agree with TRBD1. CDR3 length equals 15 residues. Per the germline V gene, CDR1 is SGHRS and CDR2 is YFSETQ. Losses at the gene ends were 0 bases for V and 1 base for J; bases not matched to a gene: 0. The CDR3 sequence is CASSLGTGSGNTIYF. The CDR3 DNA reads TGCGCCAGCAGCTTGGGGACAGGGTCTGGAAACACCATATATTTT.

The chain uses TRBV19 and TRBJ1-3; D gene ambiguous. The CDR3 covers 14 residues. Trimming took 9 bases from V and 0 from J, leaving 12 bases between them. Germline values: CDR1 LNHDA, CDR2 SQIVND (reference sequence). This CDR3 reads CASKGPDSGNTIYF. CDR3 bases: TGTGCCAGCAAAGGGCCCGACTCTGGAAACACCATATATTTT. Based on the CDR3 plus reference TRBV19 and TRBJ1-3, the full variable domain is DGGITQSPKYLFRKEGQNVTLSCEQNLNHDAMYWYRQDPGQGLRLIYYSQIVNDFQKGDIAEGYSVSREKKESFPLTVTSAQKNPTAFYLCASKGPDSGNTIYFGEGSWLTVV.

The genes are TRBV7-9 and TRBJ2-7; D may match TRBD1 or TRBD2 (5 bases each). V was clipped by 1 base and J by 3 bases, with 13 bases between them. Per the germline V gene, CDR1 is SEHNR and CDR2 is FQNEAQ (reference sequence). The CDR3 is 15 amino acids. The CDR3 bases are TGTGCCAGCAGCTTAGGGGACCGAGCCGTCTACGAGCAGTACTTC. As protein: CASSLGDRAVYEQYF.

V is TRBV18 and J is TRBJ2-2; TRBD2 is a possible D gene (5 bases). V gave up 3 bases and J gave up 5 bases, with 13 bases separating them. The CDR3 sequence is 15 residues long. Germline values: CDR1 KGHSH, CDR2 LQKENI. CDR3 sequence (DNA): TGTGCCAGCTCACCGAAGGGTAGCGCTACCGGGGAGCTGTTTTTT. Translated, it gives CASSPKGSATGELFF.

On this clone itself: The junction departs from germline at one end; a sequencing error may be responsible. The rearrangement links TRBV11-2 to TRBJ2-1; 7 bases are shared with TRBD2. The CDR3 runs 15 residues. Germline loops: CDR1 SGHAT, CDR2 FQNNGV. The CDR3 bases are TGTGCCAGCAGCTTCGGGGGGAGCTCCTACAATGAACAGTTCTTC. This sequence encodes CASSFGGSSYNEQFF.

CDR3 in DNA: TGCGCCAGCAGCGTCGGGACGGGCGTTCAAGAAAAACTGTTTTTT. This translates into CASSVGTGVQEKLFF. The chain links TRBV4-3 to TRBJ1-4; D possibly corresponds to TRBD1 (5 bases). V was trimmed by 5 bases and J by 8 bases, leaving 18 bases between them. This CDR3 contains 15 residues. Germline V gene sequence: CDR1 LGHNA, CDR2 YSLEER.